Shown below are 4 T cell receptor beta chains from a single sample sequenced in a study of shared clonotypes between healthy human individuals. The repertoire was sequenced with immunoSEQ multiplex PCR; TCRdb's copy has only in-frame clones and lacks some. The sample contains 1.6 million or so clones, roughly 96% of which appear only once. The specimen sequenced was naive CD4+ T cells sorted from blood. Subset reported: CD45RA+ positively selected. Receptors originate from a man aged 30 to 39 in good health.

This chain joins TRBV11-2 and TRBJ1-4; D remains ambiguous. V was clipped by 6 bases and J by 13 bases, with 15 bases between them. Germline V gives CDR1 SGHAT, CDR2 FQNNGV. This CDR3 is 12 amino acids long. The CDR3 here is CASSSLVPGLFF. The CDR3, as DNA: TGTGCCAGCAGTTCCCTTGTCCCCGGACTGTTTTTT.

This clone was recorded only once. The rearrangement links TRBV5-4 to TRBJ2-1; TRBD2 is a possible D gene (6 bases). V shed 4 bases and J shed 8 bases, with 22 bases lying between them. CDR1 SGHNT and CDR2 YYREEE come from the germline V gene (reference sequence). There are 16 residues in the CDR3. Here the CDR3 DNA reads TGTGCCAGCAGCATACTCAGCGGGTTATCAAGCGATGAGCAGTTCTTC. The encoded protein is CASSILSGLSSDEQFF.

The rearrangement links TRBV18 to TRBJ1-2; 7 nucleotides agree with TRBD1. CDR3 length: 16 amino acids. Germline values: CDR1 KGHSH, CDR2 LQKENI. V lost 3 bases to trimming and J lost 3 bases; unmatched junction nucleotides: 10. CDR3 nucleotide sequence: TGTGCCAGCTCACCTCAACAGGGGACGGGGGACTATGGCTACACCTTC. This translates into CASSPQQGTGDYGYTF. The full variable domain, its missing parts supplied by reference TRBV18 and TRBJ1-2, is NAGVMQNPRHLVRRRGQEARLRCSPMKGHSHVYWYRQLPEEGLKFMVYLQKENIIDESGMPKERFSAEFPKEGPSILRIQQVVRGDSAAYFCASSPQQGTGDYGYTFGSGTRLTVV.

This clone showed up just once. The V call is TRBV6-6, the J call TRBJ1-1; D is ambiguous. Trimming stripped 6 bases from V and 0 bases from J, with 11 bases between. The length of the CDR3 is 14 residues. Germline V gene lookup returns CDR1 MNHNY and CDR2 SVGAGI (reference sequence). The DNA for the CDR3 is TGTGCCAGCAGGTACCGGCCCATGAACACTGAAGCTTTCTTT. Translating gives CASRYRPMNTEAFF.